This entry features one T cell receptor (beta chain) sequence. The antigen is unknown. This entry comes from a study of T cell responses to AZD1222 COVID-19 vaccine. The protocol was immunoSEQ multiplex PCR, while the TCRdb copy is restricted to in-frame clones and leaves out a portion. This table holds more than 95,000 clones, over 70% found once. Study-level results: A rise in Spike-specific TCR breadth and depth followed two AZD1222 doses.

The CDR3 is 17 residues long. CDR1 and CDR2 (germline): LGHNA, YSLEER. Trimming cost V 1 base and J 0 bases, with 14 bases left between them. The receptor was isolated from an adult in good health. This sequence joins TRBV4-3 and TRBJ2-3; D possibly corresponds to TRBD1 (5 bases). The sample was peripheral blood, taken on day 0 of AZD1222 vaccination. DNA for the CDR3: TGCGCCAGCAGCCAAGGGCCCGACAGAACTAGCACAGATACGCAGTATTTT. Protein product: CASSQGPDRTSTDTQYF.